The rows below give T cell receptor beta chains drawn from one sample of a study of T cell responses to AZD1222 COVID-19 vaccine. Profiled with immunoSEQ multiplex PCR; TCRdb holds only in-frame clones, not every one. The sample includes 110,000 to 150,000 clones, 80% to 90% seen only once; the top ten take around 7.8%. Sequenced here: peripheral blood, sampled on day 0 of AZD1222 vaccination. The receptor source for this set is an adult in good health. CDR3s include the opening cysteine and the closing phenylalanine or tryptophan.

V gene	J gene	CDR3 protein
TRBV6-5	TRBJ1-2	CASSTGGYGYTF
TRBV30	TRBJ2-7	CAWSLDRAWEQYF
TRBV18	TRBJ1-1	CASSPYGGNTEAFF
TRBV4-2	TRBJ1-2	CASSQEVKAIYGYTF
TRBV7-2	TRBJ1-2	CASSSRRTGGVYGYTF
TRBV24-1	TRBJ2-1	CATSDFERGNEQFF
TRBV4-2	TRBJ1-5	CASSQEWQGATQPQHF
TRBV29-1	TRBJ1-2	CSVERPGERSINYGYTF
TRBV18	TRBJ1-1	CASSPTMDPNTEAFF
TRBV19	TRBJ1-5	CASSMEPGQGAYSNQPQHF
TRBV5-1	TRBJ1-2	CASSSGQGRYGYTF
TRBV5-8	TRBJ2-7	CASSPVAPGDTYEQYF
TRBV5-6	TRBJ2-3	CASSYQTGPDTQYF
TRBV7-2	TRBJ1-5	CASSYTGTCNQPQHF
TRBV6-6	TRBJ2-7	CASGDSTYEQYF
TRBV18	TRBJ2-3	CASSPLPTGARDTQYF
TRBV5-4	TRBJ2-1	CASSPPLAGGLYNEQFF
TRBV6-5	TRBJ1-2	CAGQQPGLYGYTF
TRBV7-8	TRBJ2-1	CASSLGETGNEQFF
TRBV5-1	TRBJ2-2	CASSFGWGLAGAETGELFF
TRBV19	TRBJ1-2	CASSQGFYGNYGYTF
TRBV7-2	TRBJ2-4	CASSFGTSGRRKGDIQYF
TRBV10-3	TRBJ1-1	CAISKQGTPNTEAFF
TRBV12-3/TRBV12-4	TRBJ2-3	CASSGQGLRTQYF
TRBV2	TRBJ1-2	CASNAPDVMGSYTF
TRBV6-5	TRBJ1-2	CASSYSATANYGYTF
TRBV7-2	TRBJ1-1	CASSEGLNTEAFF
TRBV9	TRBJ1-1	CASSDRGGAGTEAFF
TRBV11-1	TRBJ2-1	CASSLGSRWNEQFF
TRBV25-1	TRBJ1-2	CASSEQDNYGYTF
TRBV19	TRBJ1-2	CASTPDGVGGGYTF
TRBV29-1	TRBJ2-3	CSVRTGRDTQYF
TRBV9	TRBJ1-4	CASSEQGLTTNEKLFF
TRBV4-1	TRBJ2-2	CASSPTLLYRGGTGELFF
TRBV19	TRBJ2-7	CASSTRDGTYEQYF
TRBV2	TRBJ2-2	CASSPGLAGGPGPGELFF
TRBV2	TRBJ2-1	CASAKGGAYNNEQFF
TRBV7-2	TRBJ1-5	CASSLSVISNQPQHF
TRBV19	TRBJ1-5	CASKGQPNNQPQHF
TRBV6-6	TRBJ2-7	CASRLGSYEQYF
TRBV21-1	TRBJ1-2	CASSKPKTANYGYTF
TRBV11-3	TRBJ2-5	CASSQTGERETQYF
TRBV9	TRBJ1-1	CASSVEGSYTEAFF
TRBV11-2	TRBJ1-5	CASSLSGPNQPQHF
TRBV5-1	TRBJ2-3	CASSLNPAGSTDTQYF
TRBV7-9	TRBJ2-1	CASSLAGRGAGSYNEQFF
TRBV6-5	TRBJ1-5	CASSYSVSPNQPQHF
TRBV11-3	TRBJ2-1	CASSFGHLNEQFF
TRBV10-3	TRBJ1-5	CAISESRQDQPQHF
TRBV7-9	TRBJ2-7	CASSLRPHEQYF
TRBV6-6	TRBJ2-7	CASSSGLGAYEQYF
TRBV18	TRBJ1-4	CASSPQGGNEKLFF
TRBV4-2	TRBJ2-1	CASSQATSGAVNNEQFF
TRBV10-3	TRBJ2-3	CARRDFPSDTQYF
TRBV19	TRBJ1-2	CASGDRSYGYTF
TRBV21-1	TRBJ2-5	CASSKDSHRQETQYF
TRBV28	TRBJ1-4	CARATGQTNEKLFF
TRBV15	TRBJ2-5	CATVPGQGAGETQYF
TRBV19	TRBJ2-7	CASSIGAASGSSHEQYF